The 22 T cell receptor beta chains reported below all come from one sample, sequenced in a study of CXCR3-negative and CXCR3-positive naive CD8 T cells (dated by TCRdb to the late 2010s). Sequencing instrument: NextSeq 550. The Human TCR Profiling Kit (MiLaboratory) was used to prepare UMI-labeled 5' RACE TRB cDNA libraries. Through TCRdb reprocessing, the reads give one entry per CDR3 protein sequence; DNA is omitted. The sample's records list about 89,000 distinct CDR3 sequences. The top ten hold almost 0.55% of the sample. On the study overall, not on this receptor specifically: TRB CDR3s from CXCR3-positive naive cells showed higher hydrophobicity (lower Kidera factor 4), lower energy, and higher strength and volume indices than CXCR3-negative naive cells.

These receptors have no known antigen. Sequenced: naive CXCR3+ CD8+ T cells from blood. This sample's cell subset or site label indicates: CD45RO-CCR7+CD27+CD95- naive CD8+ T cells expressing CXCR3 (TNR3+). These receptors all stem from a human donor in good health. Some clones in this sample may be carry-over from other donors' samples.

The V and J genes are TRBV12-5 and TRBJ2-5; TCRdb's D call, TRBD2, is unchecked because there is no DNA. Germline-derived CDR1 and CDR2 are LGHNT and FRNRAP. The CDR3 loop spans 16 amino acids. CDR3: CASGSTLAGGYQTQYF.

This chain uses TRBV6-5 with TRBJ2-3; TCRdb picks TRBD1, but there is no DNA to check that call. CDR1 MNHEY and CDR2 SVGAGI come from the germline V gene. This CDR3 contains 14 residues. CDR3 sequence reads: CASSLRGSPDTQYF.

The rearrangement joins TRBV2 to TRBJ2-3; TCRdb names TRBD1, which stays unverified in the absence of DNA. Germline V gene sequence: CDR1 SNHLY, CDR2 FYNNEI. CDR3 length equals 14 residues. The CDR3 spells CASSAGTAQITQYF.

This chain joins TRBV7-9 and TRBJ2-5. Germline V gene data show CDR1 as SEHNR and CDR2 as FQNEAQ (reference sequence). The CDR3 has 15 amino acids. The CDR3 reads CASSLAQVHQETQYF. Looking up the rest from reference TRBV7-9 and TRBJ2-5 gives the full variable domain: DTGVSQNPRHKITKRGQNVTFRCDPISEHNRLYWYRQTLGQGPEFLTYFQNEAQLEKSRLLSDRFSAERPKGSFSTLEIQRTEQGDSAMYLCASSLAQVHQETQYFGPGTRLLVL.

The chain employs TRBV5-8 and TRBJ2-1; TCRdb outputs TRBD2, but without DNA this stays unchecked. This CDR3 has 18 amino acids. CDR1 is SGHTS and CDR2 is YDEGEE in the germline V gene. The CDR3 region is CASSLSLAGGSSYNEQFF.

This chain links TRBV28 with TRBJ1-5; absent DNA, TCRdb's TRBD1 call cannot be checked. Germline V gene lookup returns CDR1 MDHEN and CDR2 SYDVKM. The CDR3 has 15 residues. The CDR3 sequence: CASSYETGWGQPQHF.

The V and J genes are TRBV5-4 and TRBJ2-7; TCRdb picks TRBD1, but there is no DNA to check that call. Germline V CDR1 and CDR2: SGHNT, YYREEE (reference sequence). The CDR3 runs to 14 residues. The chain's CDR3 is CASSLVTVGDEQYF. The whole variable domain, filled in from reference TRBV5-4 and TRBJ2-7, reads ETGVTQSPTHLIKTRGQQVTLRCSSQSGHNTVSWYQQALGQGPQFIFQYYREEENGRGNFPPRFSGLQFPNYSSELNVNALELDDSALYLCASSLVTVGDEQYFGPGTRLTVT.

This sequence joins TRBV12-3 or TRBV12-4 and TRBJ1-5. The CDR3 is 16 residues long. CDR3 sequence reads: CASSFWDSKSNQPQHF.

The chain carries TRBV2 and TRBJ2-5; TCRdb's D call of TRBD1 is untestable without DNA. The CDR3 is made up of 15 amino acids. Per germline, CDR1 SNHLY and CDR2 FYNNEI. The CDR3 spells CASSEVRGGGETQYF.

The chain uses TRBV5-1 and TRBJ1-3; without DNA, the TCRdb call of TRBD1 cannot be checked. Germline V lookup: CDR1 SGHRS, CDR2 YFSETQ. The CDR3 has 14 residues. The CDR3 region is CASTAGTGDNTIYF.

The genes are TRBV12-3 or TRBV12-4 and TRBJ1-5; the TCRdb D gene call, TRBD1, has no DNA to confirm it. The CDR3 is made up of 14 amino acids. The CDR3 loop reads CASSSDRGNQPQHF.

The rearrangement uses TRBV24-1 and TRBJ2-7; without DNA, the TCRdb call of TRBD2 cannot be checked. This CDR3 has 14 amino acids. CDR1 KGHDR and CDR2 SFDVKD come from the germline V gene. The CDR3 reads CATSDPRSSYEQYF.

The V call is TRBV12-3 or TRBV12-4, the J call TRBJ2-2. The CDR3 runs 13 residues. This CDR3 reads CASSLRLTGELFF.

The chain links TRBV5-4 to TRBJ2-5; the TRBD2 assignment by TCRdb is unverifiable without DNA. The CDR3 sequence is 13 residues long. Germline values: CDR1 SGHNT, CDR2 YYREEE (reference sequence). The chain's CDR3 is CAGLLAGGETQYF. The entire variable domain, with the rest obtained from reference TRBV5-4 and TRBJ2-5, is as follows: ETGVTQSPTHLIKTRGQQVTLRCSSQSGHNTVSWYQQALGQGPQFIFQYYREEENGRGNFPPRFSGLQFPNYSSELNVNALELDDSALYLCAGLLAGGETQYFGPGTRLLVL.

The chain joins TRBV20-1 to TRBJ2-7; the TCRdb call, TRBD2, lacks DNA for checking. There are 14 residues in the CDR3. Germline values: CDR1 DFQATT, CDR2 SNEGSKA (reference sequence). The CDR3 here is CSAPRLAGGYEQYF.

This chain uses TRBV5-1 with TRBJ2-7; TCRdb designates TRBD1, a call that cannot be tested without DNA. This CDR3 comprises 14 residues. Germline V gene data show CDR1 as SGHRS and CDR2 as YFSETQ. CDR3 residues: CASTSGGHFNEQYF.

The rearrangement joins TRBV5-1 to TRBJ2-1; TCRdb's D call, TRBD1, is unchecked because there is no DNA. Germline V gives CDR1 SGHRS, CDR2 YFSETQ. The CDR3 loop spans 13 amino acids. CDR3: CASSLGRGDEQFF.

This rearrangement joins TRBV6-5 to TRBJ2-1; absent DNA, TCRdb's TRBD1 call cannot be checked. CDR3 length: 14 residues. Germline lookup yields CDR1 MNHEY and CDR2 SVGAGI. The CDR3 is CASRMDRAYNEQFF.

This sequence joins TRBV12-3 or TRBV12-4 and TRBJ2-5; without DNA, the TCRdb call of TRBD2 cannot be checked. The CDR3 contains 14 residues. CDR3 loop: CASTDGTLEETQYF.

The chain combines TRBV20-1 with TRBJ2-5. There are 14 residues in the CDR3. From germline, CDR1 is DFQATT and CDR2 SNEGSKA (reference sequence). Here the CDR3 reads CSASGGLVQETQYF.

V usage is TRBV4-2 and J usage is TRBJ1-3. CDR3 length: 15 amino acids. Germline V gives CDR1 LGHNA, CDR2 YNFKEQ. CDR3: CASSQARISGNTIYF.

V gene TRBV20-1 combines with J gene TRBJ2-2; the D call from TCRdb, TRBD1, cannot be confirmed without DNA. The CDR3 is 14 amino acids. Germline V gene data show CDR1 as DFQATT and CDR2 as SNEGSKA (reference sequence). CDR3 protein: CSAKTGRNTGELFF.